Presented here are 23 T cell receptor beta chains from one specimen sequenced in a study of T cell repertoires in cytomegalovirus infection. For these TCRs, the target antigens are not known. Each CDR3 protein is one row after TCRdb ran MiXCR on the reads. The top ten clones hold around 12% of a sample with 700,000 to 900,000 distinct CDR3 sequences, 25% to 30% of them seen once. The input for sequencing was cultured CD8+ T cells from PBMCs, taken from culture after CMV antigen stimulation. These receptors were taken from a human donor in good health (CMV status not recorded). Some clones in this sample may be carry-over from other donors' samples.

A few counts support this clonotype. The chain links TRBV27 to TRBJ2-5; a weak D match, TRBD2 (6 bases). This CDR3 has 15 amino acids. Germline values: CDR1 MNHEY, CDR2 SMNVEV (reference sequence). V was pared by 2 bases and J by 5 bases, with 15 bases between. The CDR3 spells CASSLAGRWKETQYF. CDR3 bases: TGTGCCAGCAGTTTAGCGGGACGGTGGAAGGAGACCCAGTACTTC.

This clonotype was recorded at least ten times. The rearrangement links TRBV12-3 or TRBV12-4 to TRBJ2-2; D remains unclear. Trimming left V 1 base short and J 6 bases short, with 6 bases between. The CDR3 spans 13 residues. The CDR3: CASSLDWSGELFF. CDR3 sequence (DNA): TGTGCCAGCAGTTTAGATTGGTCCGGGGAGCTGTTTTTT.

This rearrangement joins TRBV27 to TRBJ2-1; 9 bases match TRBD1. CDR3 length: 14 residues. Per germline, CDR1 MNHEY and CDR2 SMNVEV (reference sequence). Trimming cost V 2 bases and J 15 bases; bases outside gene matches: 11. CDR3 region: CASSLTGGWGETFF. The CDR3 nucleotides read TGTGCCAGCAGTTTAACAGGGGGCTGGGGTGAGACGTTCTTC.

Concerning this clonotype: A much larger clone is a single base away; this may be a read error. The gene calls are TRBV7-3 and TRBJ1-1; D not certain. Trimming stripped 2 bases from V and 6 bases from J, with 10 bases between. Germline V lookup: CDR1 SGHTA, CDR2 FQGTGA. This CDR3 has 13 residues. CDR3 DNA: TGTGCCAGCAGCTTAGAGGCATTGGCTGAAGCTTTCTTT. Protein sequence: CASSLEALAEAFF.

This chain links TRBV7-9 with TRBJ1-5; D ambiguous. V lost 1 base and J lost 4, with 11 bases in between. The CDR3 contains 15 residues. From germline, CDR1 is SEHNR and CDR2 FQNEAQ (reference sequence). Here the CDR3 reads CASSLDHSLNQPQHF. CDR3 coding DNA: TGTGCCAGCAGCTTAGACCACAGTCTGAATCAGCCCCAGCATTTT.

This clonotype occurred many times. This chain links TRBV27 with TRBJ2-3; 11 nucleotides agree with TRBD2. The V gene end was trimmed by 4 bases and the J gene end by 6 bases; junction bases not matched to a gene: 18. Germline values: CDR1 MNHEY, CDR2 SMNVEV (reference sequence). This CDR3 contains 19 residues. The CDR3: CASSSASLFSGGAGDTQYF. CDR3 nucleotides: TGTGCCAGCAGTTCGGCCTCCCTATTTAGCGGGGGGGCGGGTGATACGCAGTATTTT.

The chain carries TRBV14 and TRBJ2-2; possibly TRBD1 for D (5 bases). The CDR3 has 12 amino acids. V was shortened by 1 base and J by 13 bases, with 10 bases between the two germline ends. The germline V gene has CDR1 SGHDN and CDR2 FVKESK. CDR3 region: CASSQGGPLLFF. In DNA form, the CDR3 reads TGTGCCAGCAGCCAAGGGGGCCCACTGCTGTTTTTT. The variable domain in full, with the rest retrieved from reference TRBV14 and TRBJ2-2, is EAGVTQFPSHSVIEKGQTVTLRCDPISGHDNLYWYRRVMGKEIKFLLHFVKESKQDESGMPNNRFLAERTGGTYSTLKVQPAELEDSGVYFCASSQGGPLLFFGEGSRLTVL.

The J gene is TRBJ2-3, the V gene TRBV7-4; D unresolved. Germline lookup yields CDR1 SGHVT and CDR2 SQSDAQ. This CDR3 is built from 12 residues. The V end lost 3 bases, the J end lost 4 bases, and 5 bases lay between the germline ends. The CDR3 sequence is CASSLTSDTQYF. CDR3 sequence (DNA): TGTGCCAGCAGCTTGACATCAGATACGCAGTATTTT.

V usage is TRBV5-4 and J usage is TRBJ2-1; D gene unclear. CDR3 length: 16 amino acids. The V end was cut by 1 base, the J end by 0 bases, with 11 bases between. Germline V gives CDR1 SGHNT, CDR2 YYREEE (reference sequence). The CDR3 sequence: CASSLLGLLSYNEQFF. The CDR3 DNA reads TGTGCCAGCAGCTTGTTGGGCCTGCTCTCCTACAATGAGCAGTTCTTC.

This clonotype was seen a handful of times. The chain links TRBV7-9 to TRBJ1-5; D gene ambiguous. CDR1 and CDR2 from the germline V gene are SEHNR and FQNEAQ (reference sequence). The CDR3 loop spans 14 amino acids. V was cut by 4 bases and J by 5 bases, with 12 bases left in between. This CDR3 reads CASSSTPDHQPQHF. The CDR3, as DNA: TGTGCCAGCAGCTCGACCCCAGACCATCAGCCCCAGCATTTT.

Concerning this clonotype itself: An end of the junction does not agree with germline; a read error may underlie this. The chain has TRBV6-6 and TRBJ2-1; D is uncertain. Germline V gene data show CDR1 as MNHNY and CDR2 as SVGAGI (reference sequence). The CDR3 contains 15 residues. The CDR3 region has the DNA TGTGCCAGCAGTTTAGGGTTGAATCCTTACAATGATCAGTTCTTC. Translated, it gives CASSLGLNPYNDQFF.

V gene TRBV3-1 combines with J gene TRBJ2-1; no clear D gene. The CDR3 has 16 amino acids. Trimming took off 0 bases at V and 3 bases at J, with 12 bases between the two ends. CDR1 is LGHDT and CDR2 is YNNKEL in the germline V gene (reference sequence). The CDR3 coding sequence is TGTGCCAGCAGCCAAGATACTCAAGGGTTCTACAATGAGCAGTTCTTC. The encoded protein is CASSQDTQGFYNEQFF.

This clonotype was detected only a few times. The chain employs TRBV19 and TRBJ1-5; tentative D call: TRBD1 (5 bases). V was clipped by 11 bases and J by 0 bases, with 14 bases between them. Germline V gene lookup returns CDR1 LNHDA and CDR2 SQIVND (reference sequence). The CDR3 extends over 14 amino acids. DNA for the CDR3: TGTGCCGCCTCAGAGGGGTATAGCAATCAGCCCCAGCATTTT. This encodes CAASEGYSNQPQHF.

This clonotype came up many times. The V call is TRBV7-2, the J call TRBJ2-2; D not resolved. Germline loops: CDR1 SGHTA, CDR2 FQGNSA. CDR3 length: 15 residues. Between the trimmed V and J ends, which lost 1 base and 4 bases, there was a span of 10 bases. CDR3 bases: TGTGCCAGCAGCTTAGATAGGGCAGGCACCGGGGAGCTGTTTTTT. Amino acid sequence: CASSLDRAGTGELFF.

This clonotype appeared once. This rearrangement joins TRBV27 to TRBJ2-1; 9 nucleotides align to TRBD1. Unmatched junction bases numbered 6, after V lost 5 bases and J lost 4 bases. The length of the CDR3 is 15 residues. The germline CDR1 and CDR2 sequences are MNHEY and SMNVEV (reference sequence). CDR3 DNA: TGTGCCAGCAGTCCCGGACAGGGGTGGTACAATGAGCAGTTCTTC. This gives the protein CASSPGQGWYNEQFF.

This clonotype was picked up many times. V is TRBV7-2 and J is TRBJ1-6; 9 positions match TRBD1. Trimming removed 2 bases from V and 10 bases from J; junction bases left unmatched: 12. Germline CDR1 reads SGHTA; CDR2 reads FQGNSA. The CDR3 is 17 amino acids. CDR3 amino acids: CASSLHPSGQGQSPLHF. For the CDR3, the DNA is TGTGCCAGCAGCTTACACCCTTCGGGACAGGGTCAGTCACCCCTCCACTTT.

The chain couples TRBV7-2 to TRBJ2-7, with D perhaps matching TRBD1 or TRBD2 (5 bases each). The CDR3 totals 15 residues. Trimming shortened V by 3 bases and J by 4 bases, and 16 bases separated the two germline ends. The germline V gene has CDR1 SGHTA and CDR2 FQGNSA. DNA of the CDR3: TGTGCCAGCAGCTTGGCCGCCGGGGCCCTTTACGAGCAGTACTTC. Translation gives CASSLAAGALYEQYF.

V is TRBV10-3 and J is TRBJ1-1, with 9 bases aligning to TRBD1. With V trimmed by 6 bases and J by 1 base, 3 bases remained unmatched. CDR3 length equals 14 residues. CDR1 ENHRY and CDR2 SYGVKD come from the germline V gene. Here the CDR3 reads CAIRPGQGNTEAFF. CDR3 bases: TGTGCCATCAGACCGGGACAGGGGAACACTGAAGCTTTCTTT.

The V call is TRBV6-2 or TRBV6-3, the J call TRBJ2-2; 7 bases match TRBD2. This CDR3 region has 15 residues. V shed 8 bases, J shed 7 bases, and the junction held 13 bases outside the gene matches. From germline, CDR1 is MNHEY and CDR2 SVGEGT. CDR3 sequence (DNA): TGTGCCAGCTCCGGACTAGGGTGGAGAAACGGGGAGCTGTTTTTT. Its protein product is CASSGLGWRNGELFF.

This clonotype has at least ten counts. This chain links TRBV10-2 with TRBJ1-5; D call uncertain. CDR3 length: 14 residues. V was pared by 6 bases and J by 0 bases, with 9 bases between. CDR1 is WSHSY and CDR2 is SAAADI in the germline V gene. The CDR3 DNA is TGCGCCAGCAGCGGAACTTATAGCAATCAGCCCCAGCATTTT. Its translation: CASSGTYSNQPQHF.

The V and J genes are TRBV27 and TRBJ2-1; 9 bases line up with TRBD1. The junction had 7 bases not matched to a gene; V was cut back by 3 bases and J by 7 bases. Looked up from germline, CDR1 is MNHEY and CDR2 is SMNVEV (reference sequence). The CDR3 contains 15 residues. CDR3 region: CASSLRDREGNEQFF. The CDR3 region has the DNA TGTGCCAGCAGTTTGAGGGACAGGGAAGGTAATGAGCAGTTCTTC.

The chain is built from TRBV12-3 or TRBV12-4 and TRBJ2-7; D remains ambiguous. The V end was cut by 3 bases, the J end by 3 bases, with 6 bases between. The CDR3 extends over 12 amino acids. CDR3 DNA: TGTGCCAGCAGTTTCAAGTTCTACGAGCAGTACTTC. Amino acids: CASSFKFYEQYF.

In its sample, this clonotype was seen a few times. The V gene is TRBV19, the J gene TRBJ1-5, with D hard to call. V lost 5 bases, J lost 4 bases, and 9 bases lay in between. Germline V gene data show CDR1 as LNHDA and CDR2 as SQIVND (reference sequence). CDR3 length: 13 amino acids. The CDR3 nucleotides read TGTGCCAGTAGTCGTTCCGGGAATCAGCCCCAGCATTTT. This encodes CASSRSGNQPQHF.